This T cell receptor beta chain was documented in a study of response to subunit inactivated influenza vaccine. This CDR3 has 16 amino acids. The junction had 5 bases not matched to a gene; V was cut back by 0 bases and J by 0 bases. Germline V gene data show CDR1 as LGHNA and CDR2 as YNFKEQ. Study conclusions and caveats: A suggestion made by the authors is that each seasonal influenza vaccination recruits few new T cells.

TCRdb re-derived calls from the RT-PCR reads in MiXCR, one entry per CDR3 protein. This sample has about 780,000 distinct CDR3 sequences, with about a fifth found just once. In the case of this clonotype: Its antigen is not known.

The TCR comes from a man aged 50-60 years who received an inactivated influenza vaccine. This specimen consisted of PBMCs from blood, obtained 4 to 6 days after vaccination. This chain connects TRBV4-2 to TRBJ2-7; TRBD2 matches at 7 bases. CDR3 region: CASSQDWGGSSYEQYF. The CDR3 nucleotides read TGTGCCAGCAGCCAAGATTGGGGCGGGAGCTCCTACGAGCAGTACTTC.